These 30 T cell receptor beta chains originate from one sample sequenced in a study of blood T cell repertoires in COVID-19. Sequenced by immunoSEQ multiplex PCR; TCRdb stores in-frame clones only, minus some. The table lists under 200,000 clones, about 90% of them singletons, with about 8.1% in the top ten. The sequenced material came from PBMCs or T cells enriched from blood (not recorded which). Source of these receptors: a woman aged 18-35 years who had recovered from COVID-19.

This chain connects TRBV27 to TRBJ1-2; unclear D gene. Germline V gene data show CDR1 as MNHEY and CDR2 as SMNVEV (reference sequence). There are 13 residues in the CDR3. V lost 5 bases and J 3 bases, leaving 10 bases between the germline ends. This chain's CDR3 is CASSHRSDYGYTF. CDR3 sequence (DNA): TGTGCCAGCAGTCACCGATCGGACTATGGCTACACCTTC.

CDR3 sequence (DNA): TGTGCCAGCAGGGACAGGGGGCTTTATTCACCCCTCCACTTT. Translating gives CASRDRGLYSPLHF. The chain combines TRBV2 with TRBJ1-6, with 11 bases fitting TRBD1. Germline assignment: CDR1 SNHLY and CDR2 FYNNEI. Unmatched junction bases numbered 3, after V lost 6 bases and J lost 8 bases. This CDR3 spans 14 amino acids.

The rearrangement uses TRBV20-1 and TRBJ2-1; 7 nucleotides agree with TRBD1. CDR1 is DFQATT, CDR2 SNEGSKA, per germline (reference sequence). The ends lost 3 bases at V and 7 bases at J; junction bases unmatched: 9. The CDR3 contains 14 residues. The CDR3 DNA follows: TGCAGTGCTAGTCACAGGGGAATAAGGAATGAGCAGTTCTTC. Encoded protein: CSASHRGIRNEQFF.

V gene TRBV10-3 combines with J gene TRBJ2-3; 15 bases map to TRBD2. V trimming: 10 bases; J trimming: 4 bases; junction bases outside the gene matches: 12. The CDR3 runs 17 residues. Germline CDR1 is ENHRY and CDR2 is SYGVKD. This CDR3 is CATRTSGGAVVADTQYF. The CDR3 DNA is TGTGCCACCCGGACTAGCGGGGGGGCGGTCGTTGCAGATACGCAGTATTTT.

The rearrangement links TRBV19 to TRBJ1-6; D is uncertain. The CDR3 length is 15 residues. In germline, CDR1 is LNHDA, CDR2 SQIVND (reference sequence). The V and J ends lost 5 bases and 7 bases respectively, with 15 bases between them. The CDR3 sequence is CASSAVAVRNSPLHF. CDR3 nucleotides: TGTGCCAGTAGTGCTGTCGCGGTGCGAAATTCACCCCTCCACTTT.

The chain is built from TRBV27 and TRBJ1-6; 9 bases align to TRBD1. Per germline, CDR1 MNHEY and CDR2 SMNVEV (reference sequence). The CDR3 has 15 residues. V lost 3 bases, J lost 4 bases, and 1 base stayed unmatched. The CDR3 region has the DNA TGTGCCAGCAGTTTGGACAGGGGTTATAATTCACCCCTCCACTTT. This sequence encodes CASSLDRGYNSPLHF.

The chain uses TRBV7-2 and TRBJ2-6; the D gene is possibly TRBD1 (6 bases). The ends were cut back, 2 bases at V and 0 bases at J, with 8 bases in the middle. This CDR3 is 16 amino acids long. The V gene's germline CDR1 is SGHTA and CDR2 FQGNSA. CDR3 residues: CASSLRTVSGANVLTF. The CDR3 DNA reads TGTGCCAGCAGCTTAAGGACAGTCTCTGGGGCCAACGTCCTGACTTTC. Drawing the rest from reference TRBV7-2 and TRBJ2-6, the complete variable domain is GAGVSQSPSNKVTEKGKDVELRCDPISGHTALYWYRQSLGQGLEFLIYFQGNSAPDKSGLPSDRFSAERTGGSVSTLTIQRTQQEDSAVYLCASSLRTVSGANVLTFGAGSRLTVL.

Concerning this clone itself: Other DNA sequences in the sample encode the same CDR3. This chain joins TRBV19 and TRBJ1-2; D call uncertain. This CDR3 comprises 12 residues. CDR1 LNHDA and CDR2 SQIVND come from the germline V gene (reference sequence). Trimming stripped 1 base from V and 6 bases from J, with 6 bases between. The CDR3 nucleotides are TGTGCCAGTAGTATAGGAGGGAATGGCTACACCTTC. It yields the protein CASSIGGNGYTF.

The chain uses TRBV29-1 and TRBJ2-5; D ambiguous. V lost 3 bases and J lost 4, with 9 bases in between. Per germline, CDR1 SQVTM and CDR2 ANQGSEA. The CDR3 is made up of 12 amino acids. CDR3 coding DNA: TGCAGCGTTGACCCGACTTCAGAGACCCAGTACTTC. Translating it yields CSVDPTSETQYF.

The V call is TRBV12-1, the J call TRBJ1-4. TRBV12-1 is annotated as a pseudogene. The CDR3 contains 17 residues. The DNA of the CDR3 is TGTGCCAGCAGCTTCTGCGAGCGGCAGGTGTTGAATGAAAAACTGTTTTTT. It is translated as CASSFCERQVLNEKLFF.

This chain links TRBV7-6 with TRBJ1-1; TRBD1 is a possible D gene (6 bases). This CDR3 comprises 13 residues. Trimming shortened V by 5 bases and J by 4 bases, and 11 bases separated the two germline ends. Germline assignment: CDR1 SGHVS and CDR2 FNYEAQ. The CDR3 DNA reads TGTGCCAGCAGCCGCAGACAGGCCACTGAAGCTTTCTTT. It codes for CASSRRQATEAFF.

This clone was seen a few times. The CDR3 DNA reads TGTGCTAGTGGTTCGGGAACTAGCGGGGGGTACCAAGAGACCCAGTACTTC. Protein: CASGSGTSGGYQETQYF. The V gene is TRBV12-5, the J gene TRBJ2-5; 12 bases map to TRBD2. Per germline, CDR1 LGHNT and CDR2 FRNRAP. Germline trimming cut 4 bases from V and 0 bases from J; bases unmatched to any gene: 6. CDR3 length: 17 residues. The full variable domain, completed using reference TRBV12-5 and TRBJ2-5, is DARVTQTPRHKVTEMGQEVTMRCQPILGHNTVFWYRQTMMQGLELLAYFRNRAPLDDSGMPKDRFSAEMPDATLATLKIQPSEPRDSAVYFCASGSGTSGGYQETQYFGPGTRLLVL.

The chain links TRBV28 to TRBJ2-7, with D tentatively TRBD1 (6 bases). The CDR3 is made up of 15 amino acids. The germline V gene encodes CDR1 MDHEN and CDR2 SYDVKM. V was pared by 5 bases and J by 3 bases, with 17 bases between. CDR3 sequence: CASSPPKGHFYEQYF. Here the CDR3 DNA reads TGTGCCAGCAGTCCTCCGAAGGGACACTTCTACGAGCAGTACTTC.

V is TRBV6-5 and J is TRBJ1-6; D not resolved. CDR1 and CDR2 from the germline V gene are MNHEY and SVGAGI. This CDR3 is 14 amino acids long. Trimming took 7 bases from V and 7 from J, leaving 14 bases between them. CDR3 amino acids: CASTRADLNSPLHF. The CDR3 coding sequence is TGTGCCAGCACGAGGGCTGACCTAAATTCACCCCTCCACTTT.

The chain links TRBV19 to TRBJ1-1; no definite D call. Looked up from germline, CDR1 is LNHDA and CDR2 is SQIVND (reference sequence). The V gene lost 4 bases and the J gene lost 1 base, with 7 bases spanning the gap. This CDR3 comprises 13 residues. The CDR3 protein is CASSTSQNTEAFF. The CDR3 region has the DNA TGTGCCAGTAGTACCTCACAGAACACTGAAGCTTTCTTT.

V and J are TRBV5-1 and TRBJ2-1, with 10 bases aligning to TRBD2. This CDR3 spans 15 amino acids. Trimming took 0 bases from V and 4 from J; bases not matched to a gene: 1. The germline gives CDR1 SGHRS, CDR2 YFSETQ. The CDR3 loop is CASSLEAGGYNEQFF. The CDR3 bases are TGCGCCAGCAGCTTGGAAGCGGGGGGGTACAATGAGCAGTTCTTC.

This chain links TRBV7-9 with TRBJ2-3; tentative D call: TRBD2 (6 bases). Germline V gene data show CDR1 as SEHNR and CDR2 as FQNEAQ (reference sequence). V was cut by 5 bases and J by 6 bases, with 9 bases left in between. This CDR3 comprises 12 residues. The CDR3 bases are TGTGCCAGCAGCCAGGAGGGGGATACGCAGTATTTT. It is translated as CASSQEGDTQYF. Filled out from reference TRBV7-9 and TRBJ2-3, the complete variable domain reads DTGVSQNPRHKITKRGQNVTFRCDPISEHNRLYWYRQTLGQGPEFLTYFQNEAQLEKSRLLSDRFSAERPKGSFSTLEIQRTEQGDSAMYLCASSQEGDTQYFGPGTRLTVL.

This chain connects TRBV28 to TRBJ2-1; TRBD1 matches 7 bases. This CDR3 is built from 14 residues. Trimming took 7 bases from V and 7 from J; bases not matched to a gene: 10. Looked up from germline, CDR1 is MDHEN and CDR2 is SYDVKM. Here the CDR3 reads CASKATGEINEQFF. The CDR3 DNA sequence: TGTGCCAGCAAGGCAACAGGGGAGATAAATGAGCAGTTCTTC.

In regard to this clone: The same CDR3 arises from other DNA sequences in this sample as well. The chain combines TRBV9 with TRBJ1-5; D gene ambiguous. The CDR3 runs 14 residues. The germline V gene has CDR1 SGDLS and CDR2 YYNGEE. With 0 bases removed from V and 6 bases from J, the gap between germline ends came to 10 bases. The CDR3, as DNA: TGTGCCAGCAGCGTAGAGGGAGAGATTCAGCCCCAGCATTTT. It is translated as CASSVEGEIQPQHF. The whole variable domain, filled in from reference TRBV9 and TRBJ1-5, reads DSGVTQTPKHLITATGQRVTLRCSPRSGDLSVYWYQQSLDQGLQFLIQYYNGEERAKGNILERFSAQQFPDLHSELNLSSLELGDSALYFCASSVEGEIQPQHFGDGTRLSIL.

The V and J genes are TRBV11-2 and TRBJ1-4; D perhaps matches TRBD1 (5 bases). The CDR3 spans 15 residues. Looked up from germline, CDR1 is SGHAT and CDR2 is FQNNGV. V shed 5 bases and J shed 8 bases, with 18 bases lying between them. The CDR3 DNA reads TGTGCCAGCAGCGTCACGGGGGGAAAAAGCGAAAAACTGTTTTTT. It translates to CASSVTGGKSEKLFF.

V gene TRBV7-7 combines with J gene TRBJ2-3, with 7 positions matching TRBD2. The CDR3 is 16 residues long. CDR1 is SSHAT, CDR2 FNYEAQ, per germline (reference sequence). The trim removed 4 bases at V and 6 bases at J, leaving 13 bases unmatched. The chain's CDR3 is CASSSLAGVPQDTQYF. CDR3 coding DNA: TGTGCCAGCAGCTCATTGGCGGGGGTCCCGCAGGATACGCAGTATTTT.

The rearrangement uses TRBV5-1 and TRBJ2-1; D is perhaps TRBD1 (6 bases). The V gene lost 4 bases and the J gene lost 4 bases, with 15 bases spanning the gap. In germline, CDR1 is SGHRS, CDR2 YFSETQ. There are 15 residues in the CDR3. CDR3 bases: TGCGCCAGCAGCGCAATACAGGGACGGTACAATGAGCAGTTCTTC. The encoded protein is CASSAIQGRYNEQFF.

This chain links TRBV5-1 with TRBJ2-3, with 9 nucleotides matching TRBD1. Germline V gives CDR1 SGHRS, CDR2 YFSETQ. This CDR3 is 16 amino acids long. J was trimmed by 3 bases and V by 1 base; bases with no gene match: 6. The CDR3 region has the DNA TGCGCCAGCAGCTTGAGTGGACAGGGGAGGACAGATACGCAGTATTTT. As protein: CASSLSGQGRTDTQYF.

This sequence joins TRBV9 and TRBJ2-7; 7 positions match TRBD1. Germline V gene sequence: CDR1 SGDLS, CDR2 YYNGEE. Losses at the gene ends were 0 bases for V and 1 base for J; bases not matched to a gene: 7. The CDR3 sequence is 16 residues long. CDR3 loop: CASSVGGKDRSYEQYF. The CDR3 nucleotides are TGTGCCAGCAGCGTAGGGGGCAAGGACAGGTCCTACGAGCAGTACTTC.

On this clone: In the same sample, other DNA sequences code for this CDR3. The chain links TRBV5-5 to TRBJ2-7; D is unclear. CDR3 length: 11 amino acids. V gave up 4 bases and J gave up 3 bases, with 5 bases separating them. CDR1 and CDR2 (germline): SGHKS, YYEKEE (reference sequence). CDR3 protein: CASSPGYEQYF. The CDR3 coding sequence is TGTGCCAGCAGCCCAGGCTACGAGCAGTACTTC. The complete variable domain, with remaining parts taken from reference TRBV5-5 and TRBJ2-7, reads DAGVTQSPTHLIKTRGQQVTLRCSPISGHKSVSWYQQVLGQGPQFIFQYYEKEERGRGNFPDRFSARQFPNYSSELNVNALLLGDSALYLCASSPGYEQYFGPGTRLTVT.

This clone was seen only once. The chain has TRBV11-2 and TRBJ2-7; a possible D gene is TRBD2 (6 bases). The V end was cut by 1 base, the J end by 3 bases, with 13 bases between. In germline, CDR1 is SGHAT, CDR2 FQNNGV. The CDR3 is made up of 15 amino acids. CDR3 region: CASSLGGTVGYEQYF. CDR3 nucleotide sequence: TGTGCCAGCAGCTTAGGCGGGACTGTAGGCTACGAGCAGTACTTC.

This clone was counted only a few times. V is TRBV4-1 and J is TRBJ1-1, with 8 positions matching TRBD1. With V trimmed by 4 bases and J by 7 bases, 11 bases remained unmatched. CDR1 MGHRA and CDR2 YSYEKL come from the germline V gene. The CDR3 consists of 15 residues. The CDR3 loop reads CASSLTGEVYGEAFF. In DNA, the CDR3 is TGCGCCAGCAGCCTGACAGGGGAGGTTTATGGTGAAGCTTTCTTT.

The CDR3 nucleotides read TGTGCCAGCAGAGAACGGACAGGGAAAAGCACAGATACGCAGTATTTT. This translates into CASRERTGKSTDTQYF. The chain combines TRBV2 with TRBJ2-3; TRBD1 agrees at 8 bases. The germline V gene encodes CDR1 SNHLY and CDR2 FYNNEI. V shed 6 bases, J shed 0 bases, and the junction held 8 bases outside the gene matches. This CDR3 spans 16 amino acids.

The genes are TRBV7-9 and TRBJ1-2, with D uncertain. The CDR3 is made up of 15 amino acids. Trimming shortened V by 6 bases and J by 8 bases, and 22 bases separated the two germline ends. CDR1 is SEHNR and CDR2 is FQNEAQ in the germline V gene (reference sequence). DNA of the CDR3: TGTGCCAGCAGTCCTACCCCGTCGGCGGAAGACGGCTACACCTTC. Encoded protein: CASSPTPSAEDGYTF.

This chain uses TRBV2 with TRBJ2-5; D is unresolved. V was trimmed by 5 bases and J by 2 bases, leaving 9 bases between them. The germline CDR1 and CDR2 sequences are SNHLY and FYNNEI. This CDR3 is 13 amino acids long. The CDR3 loop is CASSFLQQETQYF. CDR3 sequence (DNA): TGTGCCAGCAGTTTTCTCCAGCAAGAGACCCAGTACTTC.